There are many counts of the clone carrying this T cell receptor beta chain. What it recognizes is unknown. CDR3 length: 17 residues. Germline CDR1 and CDR2: DFQATT and SNEGSKA (reference sequence). Losses at the gene ends were 2 bases for V and 0 bases for J; bases not matched to a gene: 12. A single record per CDR3 protein comes from TCRdb applying MiXCR to the 5' RACE reads. The sample lists about 130,000 distinct CDR3 sequences; 7% to 10% were seen once. This sample was included in a study of CD8 T cells in ankylosing spondylitis. Study results and limitations: Matched synovial fluid from ankylosing spondylitis patients was reported to be enriched for disease-linked clones. A CD8+ phenotype characterized the disease-linked clones, which were relatively rare in peripheral blood. Within ankylosing spondylitis blood, a TCR beta motif made up of several highly homologous variants appeared to be characteristic.

Sequencing was done on a sample of blood, either unsorted or a sorted T cell fraction (not recorded which). The chain joins TRBV20-1 to TRBJ2-5, with TRBD1 matching 7 bases. The origin of this receptor is a male donor with ankylosing spondylitis or in good health (not recorded which). CDR3 protein: CSARKSMGQMYQETQYF. In DNA form, the CDR3 reads TGCAGTGCTAGAAAATCAATGGGACAGATGTACCAAGAGACCCAGTACTTC.